This T cell receptor beta chain originates from a study of T cells in Graves' hyperthyroidism and ophthalmopathy. Amplification targeted TCR beta CDR3 regions from RNA transcripts. In the first-round RT-PCR of the TCR CDR3, the HTBI primer set was used. TCRdb reprocessed the multiplex PCR reads via MiXCR and lists one record per CDR3 protein. The sample lists about 610,000 distinct CDR3 sequences, approximately 15% occurring once. Exclusions: uncontrolled infection, other autoimmune disease, pregnancy, lactation. On the basis of clinical symptoms, serum thyroxine and TRAb, thyroid ultrasound and orbital computed tomography, diagnoses were made. Germline V gene data show CDR1 as SGHRS and CDR2 as YFSETQ. This CDR3 region has 15 residues. The V gene end was trimmed by 4 bases and the J gene end by 8 bases; junction bases not matched to a gene: 10. This clonotype was counted many times.

The sample was blood. V and J are TRBV5-1 and TRBJ1-4; 8 bases match TRBD1. The TCR was taken from a middle-aged woman with Graves' ophthalmopathy. This CDR3 is CASSTSGGAGEKLFF. The CDR3 nucleotides are TGCGCCAGCAGCACGTCAGGGGGCGCCGGGGAAAAACTGTTTTTT. Looking up the rest from reference TRBV5-1 and TRBJ1-4 gives the full variable domain: KAGVTQTPRYLIKTRGQQVTLSCSPISGHRSVSWYQQTPGQGLQFLFEYFSETQRNKGNFPGRFSGRQFSNSRSEMNVSTLELGDSALYLCASSTSGGAGEKLFFGSGTQLSVL.